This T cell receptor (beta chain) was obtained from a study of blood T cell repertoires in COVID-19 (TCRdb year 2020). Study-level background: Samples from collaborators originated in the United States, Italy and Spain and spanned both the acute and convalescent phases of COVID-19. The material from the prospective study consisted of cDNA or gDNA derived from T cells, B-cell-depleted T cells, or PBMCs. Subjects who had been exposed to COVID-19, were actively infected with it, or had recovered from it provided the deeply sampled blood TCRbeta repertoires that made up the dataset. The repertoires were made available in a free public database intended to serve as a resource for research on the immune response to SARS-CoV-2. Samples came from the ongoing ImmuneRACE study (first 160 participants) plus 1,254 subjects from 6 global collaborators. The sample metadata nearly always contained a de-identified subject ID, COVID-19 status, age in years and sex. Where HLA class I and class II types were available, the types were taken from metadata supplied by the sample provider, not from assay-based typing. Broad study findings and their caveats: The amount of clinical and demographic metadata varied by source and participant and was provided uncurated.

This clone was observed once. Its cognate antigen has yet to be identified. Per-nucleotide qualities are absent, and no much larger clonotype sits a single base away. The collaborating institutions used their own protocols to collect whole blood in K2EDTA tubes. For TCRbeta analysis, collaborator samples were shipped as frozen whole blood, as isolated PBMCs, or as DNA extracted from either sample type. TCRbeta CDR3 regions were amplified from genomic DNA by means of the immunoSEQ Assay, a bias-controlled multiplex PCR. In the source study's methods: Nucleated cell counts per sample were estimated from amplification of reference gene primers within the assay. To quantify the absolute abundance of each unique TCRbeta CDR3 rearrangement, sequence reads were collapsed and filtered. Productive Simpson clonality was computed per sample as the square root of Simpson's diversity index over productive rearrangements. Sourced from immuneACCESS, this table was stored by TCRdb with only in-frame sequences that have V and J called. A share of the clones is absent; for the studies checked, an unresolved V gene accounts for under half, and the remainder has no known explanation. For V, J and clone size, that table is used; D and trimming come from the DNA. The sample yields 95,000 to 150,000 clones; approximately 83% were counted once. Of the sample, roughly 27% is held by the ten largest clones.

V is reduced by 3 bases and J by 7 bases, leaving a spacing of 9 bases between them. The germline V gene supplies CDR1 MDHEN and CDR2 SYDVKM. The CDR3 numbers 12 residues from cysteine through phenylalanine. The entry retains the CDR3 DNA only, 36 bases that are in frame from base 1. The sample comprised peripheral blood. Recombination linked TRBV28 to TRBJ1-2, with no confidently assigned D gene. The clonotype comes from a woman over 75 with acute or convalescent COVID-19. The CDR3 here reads CASSFTPGGYTF. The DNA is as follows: TGTGCCAGCAGTTTTACCCCCGGTGGCTACACCTTC.